These T cell receptor beta chains were read from a single sample in a study of blood T cell repertoires in COVID-19. The protocol was immunoSEQ multiplex PCR, while the TCRdb copy is restricted to in-frame clones and leaves out a portion. This sample has around 400,000 clones; about 90% occur once, and the top ten carry about 2.3%. The sample consisted of peripheral blood. These receptors came from a woman in her fifties or sixties with COVID-19, enrolled during active disease. The CDR3 runs from the conserved cysteine through the conserved F or W. The D gene is left open where the match is weak. Clone size is not always given. Where it is, it says once, few, many or a class for expanded clones.

d_call,j_call,clone_size,v_call,cdr3_nt,cdr3_aa
TRBD2,TRBJ2-1,-,TRBV7-2,TGTGCCAGCAGCTTAGCGGGTAGCGGGGGGGGGTACAATGAGCAGTTCTTC,CASSLAGSGGGYNEQFF
TRBD1,TRBJ2-3,-,TRBV28,TGTGCCCCGGGACAGGGGGCCACAGATACGCAGTATTTT,CAPGQGATDTQYF
TRBD1,TRBJ1-5,few,TRBV27,TGTGCCAGCAAGGGGGCGAATGGTCAGCCCCAGCATTTT,CASKGANGQPQHF
-,TRBJ2-7,-,TRBV5-5,TGTGCCAGCAGCCCGTACAGGCTGTCCTACGAGCAGTACTTC,CASSPYRLSYEQYF
TRBD2,TRBJ2-3,-,TRBV4-1,TGCGCCAGCAGCCCGGGGAGGGGCCTGATAAAGGATACGCAGTATTTT,CASSPGRGLIKDTQYF
TRBD1,TRBJ1-3,-,TRBV6-6,TGTGCCAGCAGTCCTCGTCCCGGGACAGGGGGGTCTGCTGGAAACACCATATATTTT,CASSPRPGTGGSAGNTIYF
-,TRBJ1-1,few,TRBV19,TGTGCCAGTAGTCCCAGGGTGAACACTGAAGCTTTCTTT,CASSPRVNTEAFF
TRBD1,TRBJ2-7,-,TRBV18,TGTGCCAGCTCTCATTCACGGGGACAGGGCTACGAGCAGTACTTC,CASSHSRGQGYEQYF
TRBD1,TRBJ1-2,-,TRBV7-3,TGTGCCAGCAGCGTACAGGGGGCGGACTATGGCTACACCTTC,CASSVQGADYGYTF
TRBD1,TRBJ1-6,few,TRBV10-1,TGCGCCACCATATCCTATACAGGGGTGGATAATTCACCCCTCCACTTT,CATISYTGVDNSPLHF
-,TRBJ1-3,few,TRBV27,TGTGCCAGCAGTCCTATCTTCCGATACTCTGGAAACACCATATATTTT,CASSPIFRYSGNTIYF
-,TRBJ1-3,-,TRBV28,TGTGCCAGCAGTTCACCGGGACTTTCGCACTCTGGAAACACCATATATTTT,CASSSPGLSHSGNTIYF